These 27 T cell receptor beta chains were sequenced from one sample in a study of T cell changes during pregnancy in multiple sclerosis. Repertoires were generated with immunoSEQ multiplex PCR, while TCRdb's copy carries only in-frame clones and drops some. This sample has 33,000 or so clones, with about nine tenths found just once. Sequences were derived from CD8+ T cells from peripheral blood mononuclear cells, sampled in the second trimester of pregnancy. These receptors were taken from a female donor with multiple sclerosis, enrolled in a pregnancy study.

CDR3: CATSPSGKLYNEQFF. The CDR3 nucleotides read TGTGCCACCAGCCCCTCAGGGAAATTATACAATGAGCAGTTCTTC. The chain couples TRBV15 to TRBJ2-1, with D perhaps matching TRBD1 (5 bases). Germline V lookup: CDR1 LNHNV, CDR2 YYDKDF (reference sequence). The CDR3 contains 15 residues. Trimming pared 5 bases from V and 4 bases from J, leaving 15 bases between.

The rearrangement uses TRBV5-6 and TRBJ2-1, with D possibly being TRBD2 (6 bases). The CDR3 consists of 16 residues. Trimming removed 4 bases from V and 6 bases from J, with 20 bases in between. Germline V gene lookup returns CDR1 SGHDT and CDR2 YYEEEE. In DNA, the CDR3 is TGTGCCAGCAGCATTTGGGGACTTGGACCGACCAATGAGCAGTTCTTC. As protein: CASSIWGLGPTNEQFF.

The gene calls are TRBV28 and TRBJ2-5; 10 nucleotides align to TRBD1. This CDR3 spans 14 amino acids. With V trimmed by 3 bases and J by 7 bases, 5 bases remained unmatched. Looked up from germline, CDR1 is MDHEN and CDR2 is SYDVKM. The DNA for the CDR3 is TGTGCCAGCAGTTTGAGCGGACAGGGGGGGACCCAGTACTTC. Amino acids: CASSLSGQGGTQYF.

This clone was counted once. The gene calls are TRBV7-9 and TRBJ2-1, with a weak D call TRBD2 (5 bases). This CDR3 spans 13 amino acids. Germline CDR1 reads SEHNR; CDR2 reads FQNEAQ (reference sequence). Trimming took off 5 bases at V and 0 bases at J, with 5 bases between the two ends. The CDR3 DNA sequence: TGTGCCAGCAGCCGGGACTCCTACAATGAGCAGTTCTTC. Translation: CASSRDSYNEQFF.

The count of this clone is one. The rearrangement uses TRBV15 and TRBJ2-3; 7 bases fit TRBD1. CDR3 length: 16 amino acids. In germline, CDR1 is LNHNV, CDR2 YYDKDF (reference sequence). The J segment lost 2 bases and the V segment lost 4 bases, leaving 9 bases of the junction unmatched. CDR3 in amino acids: CATSTGQHEATDTQYF. The CDR3 coding sequence is TGTGCCACCAGCACGGGACAGCACGAAGCCACAGATACGCAGTATTTT.

This clone came up a few times. The V and J genes are TRBV28 and TRBJ1-5, with 11 bases identical to TRBD1. The CDR3 is made up of 15 amino acids. The J segment lost 6 bases and the V segment lost 4 bases, leaving 5 bases of the junction unmatched. CDR1 and CDR2 (germline): MDHEN, SYDVKM. The DNA for the CDR3 is TGTGCCAGCAGTTCCGAGGACAGGGGGCGTCAGCCCCAGCATTTT. Its translation is CASSSEDRGRQPQHF.

The J gene is TRBJ1-1, the V gene TRBV27, with 9 bases that match TRBD1. Germline trimming cut 6 bases from V and 8 bases from J; bases unmatched to any gene: 13. This CDR3 region has 15 residues. Germline lookup yields CDR1 MNHEY and CDR2 SMNVEV (reference sequence). CDR3 sequence reads: CASSSNRGPLDEAFF. The CDR3 DNA reads as TGTGCCAGCAGCTCAAACAGGGGGCCTCTCGACGAAGCTTTCTTT.

For the CDR3, the DNA is TGTGCCAGCAGCCTCACGGGGATTGGGGAGCAGTACTTC. The encoded protein is CASSLTGIGEQYF. The chain couples TRBV28 to TRBJ2-7; D is possibly TRBD2 (5 bases). The CDR3 is made up of 13 amino acids. From germline, CDR1 is MDHEN and CDR2 SYDVKM. Trimming pared 6 bases from V and 7 bases from J, leaving 16 bases between.

A single count supports this clone. The chain couples TRBV28 to TRBJ1-1; 9 bases line up with TRBD1. This CDR3 is built from 15 residues. V lost 10 bases, J lost 3 bases, and 12 bases stayed unmatched. In germline, CDR1 is MDHEN, CDR2 SYDVKM. The CDR3 is CATNSGQGIYTEAFF. CDR3 DNA: TGTGCCACGAACTCGGGACAGGGAATATACACTGAAGCTTTCTTT.

The gene calls are TRBV5-5 and TRBJ1-2; the D is unclear. Trimming stripped 0 bases from V and 4 bases from J, with 13 bases between. Germline assignment: CDR1 SGHKS and CDR2 YYEKEE (reference sequence). The CDR3 is 15 amino acids. The CDR3 loop reads CASSLAPGRGYGYTF. The CDR3 DNA is TGTGCCAGCAGCTTGGCCCCTGGGCGGGGCTATGGCTACACCTTC.

The chain uses TRBV11-2 and TRBJ1-2; 7 nucleotides match TRBD1. Trimming took 5 bases from V and 4 from J; bases not matched to a gene: 7. This CDR3 has 14 amino acids. Germline values: CDR1 SGHAT, CDR2 FQNNGV. Here the CDR3 reads CASSTGQNLYGYTF. CDR3 nucleotide sequence: TGTGCCAGCAGCACGGGACAGAACCTCTATGGCTACACCTTC.

J is TRBJ2-3 and V is TRBV19; D is undetermined. The CDR3 runs 16 residues. Germline CDR1 and CDR2: LNHDA and SQIVND (reference sequence). The V end lost 4 bases, the J end lost 2 bases, and 16 bases lay between the germline ends. CDR3 coding DNA: TGTGCCAGTAGTACTCGACTGCAAACCGACACAGATACGCAGTATTTT. Amino acid sequence: CASSTRLQTDTDTQYF. The full variable domain, its missing parts supplied by reference TRBV19 and TRBJ2-3, is DGGITQSPKYLFRKEGQNVTLSCEQNLNHDAMYWYRQDPGQGLRLIYYSQIVNDFQKGDIAEGYSVSREKKESFPLTVTSAQKNPTAFYLCASSTRLQTDTDTQYFGPGTRLTVL.

The rearrangement links TRBV28 to TRBJ2-1, with 8 nucleotides matching TRBD1. This CDR3 comprises 17 residues. J gave up 7 bases and V 4 bases, and 15 bases lay outside the gene matches. The germline V gene encodes CDR1 MDHEN and CDR2 SYDVKM. The CDR3 region is CASSSFRSGQVKNEQFF. CDR3 nucleotides: TGTGCCAGCAGTTCGTTCCGATCGGGACAGGTCAAGAATGAGCAGTTCTTC.

The rearrangement joins TRBV19 to TRBJ2-1, with 10 nucleotides matching TRBD2. Unmatched junction bases numbered 10, after V lost 5 bases and J lost 9 bases. The germline gives CDR1 LNHDA, CDR2 SQIVND (reference sequence). The CDR3 runs 15 residues. CDR3 sequence (DNA): TGTGCCAGTAGTCTGAGCGGGAGGGCCGAGGCTGAGCAGTTCTTC. Translating it yields CASSLSGRAEAEQFF.

This clone was counted between two and nine times. The V and J genes are TRBV15 and TRBJ2-7, with a tentative D call TRBD1 (5 bases). The CDR3 contains 15 residues. CDR1 is LNHNV, CDR2 YYDKDF, per germline (reference sequence). V was cut by 0 bases and J by 0 bases, with 9 bases left in between. The CDR3 is CATSRDGASSYEQYF. CDR3 nucleotides: TGTGCCACCAGCAGAGATGGGGCTAGCTCCTACGAGCAGTACTTC. The variable domain in full, completed from reference TRBV15 and TRBJ2-7, reads DAMVIQNPRYQVTQFGKPVTLSCSQTLNHNVMYWYQQKSSQAPKLLFHYYDKDFNNEADTPDNFQSRRPNTSFCFLDIRSPGLGDTAMYLCATSRDGASSYEQYFGPGTRLTVT.

This sequence joins TRBV29-1 and TRBJ2-2; D remains unclear. The CDR3 runs 13 residues. Trimming cost V 6 bases and J 3 bases, with 11 bases left between them. Germline V gene lookup returns CDR1 SQVTM and CDR2 ANQGSEA. The CDR3 region is CSVQRPHTGELFF. CDR3 coding DNA: TGCAGCGTCCAGAGGCCGCACACCGGGGAGCTGTTTTTT.

The chain recombines TRBV4-3 with TRBJ1-5; unclear D gene. Trimming cost V 2 bases and J 3 bases, with 11 bases left between them. The CDR3 has 15 amino acids. Germline CDR1 reads LGHNA; CDR2 reads YSLEER. The CDR3 nucleotides are TGCGCCAGCAGCCAATACGTGGGCCCCAATCAGCCCCAGCATTTT. Translation: CASSQYVGPNQPQHF.

This clone was recorded only once. The chain recombines TRBV28 with TRBJ2-7, with TRBD2 matching over 12 bases. This CDR3 has 19 residues. J was trimmed by 2 bases and V by 2 bases; bases with no gene match: 13. Germline V gives CDR1 MDHEN, CDR2 SYDVKM. DNA for the CDR3: TGTGCCAGCAGTTTACCCACCTCTCGGACTAGCGGGACGACCTACGAGCAGTACTTC. The encoded protein is CASSLPTSRTSGTTYEQYF.

V is TRBV7-9 and J is TRBJ1-2; 10 bases agree with TRBD1. The CDR3 covers 14 residues. Germline V lookup: CDR1 SEHNR, CDR2 FQNEAQ (reference sequence). V gave up 2 bases and J gave up 9 bases; unmatched junction bases: 6. CDR3 in DNA: TGTGCCAGCAGCTTAACCGGGACAGGGGAAAGCTACACCTTC. This codes for CASSLTGTGESYTF.

This chain's CDR3 is CASSSGLAAYEQYF. CDR3 in DNA: TGTGCCAGCAGCTCCGGACTAGCCGCCTACGAGCAGTACTTC. The rearrangement links TRBV13 to TRBJ2-7; 8 nucleotides align to TRBD2. This CDR3 spans 14 amino acids. Germline CDR1 is PRHDT and CDR2 is FYEKMQ (reference sequence). Losses at the gene ends were 4 bases for V and 2 bases for J; bases not matched to a gene: 4.

V gene TRBV30 combines with J gene TRBJ2-2, with unresolved D. Trimming took off 2 bases at V and 6 bases at J, with 13 bases between the two ends. The germline V gene has CDR1 GTSNPN and CDR2 SVGIG (reference sequence). CDR3 size: 14 residues. This chain's CDR3 is CAWSPNGVSGELFF. The CDR3 region has the DNA TGTGCCTGGAGTCCAAATGGAGTCTCCGGGGAGCTGTTTTTT.

The chain uses TRBV6-5 and TRBJ2-7; 10 bases fit TRBD1. The CDR3 is made up of 13 amino acids. Unmatched junction bases numbered 8, after V lost 5 bases and J lost 10 bases. Germline V CDR1 and CDR2: MNHEY, SVGAGI. The CDR3 DNA follows: TGTGCCAGCAGTCCCACCTGGGACAGGGGCCAGTACTTC. This sequence encodes CASSPTWDRGQYF.

The CDR3 reads CASSQDQGRGQHEQYF. For the CDR3, the DNA is TGTGCCAGCAGCCAAGATCAAGGCAGGGGGCAACACGAGCAGTACTTC. The chain joins TRBV14 to TRBJ2-7; 8 nucleotides agree with TRBD1. Trimming removed 0 bases from V and 5 bases from J; junction bases left unmatched: 9. This CDR3 contains 16 residues. Germline V gives CDR1 SGHDN, CDR2 FVKESK.

V usage is TRBV9 and J usage is TRBJ2-1; possibly TRBD2 for D (6 bases). The germline V gene encodes CDR1 SGDLS and CDR2 YYNGEE. Deletions cut 0 bases from V and 0 bases from J, with 10 bases between. CDR3 length: 16 amino acids. CDR3 DNA sequence: TGTGCCAGCAGCGTAGTGGTGGGACTCTCCTACAATGAGCAGTTCTTC. Amino acid sequence: CASSVVVGLSYNEQFF. The whole variable domain, filled in from reference TRBV9 and TRBJ2-1, reads DSGVTQTPKHLITATGQRVTLRCSPRSGDLSVYWYQQSLDQGLQFLIQYYNGEERAKGNILERFSAQQFPDLHSELNLSSLELGDSALYFCASSVVVGLSYNEQFFGPGTRLTVL.

V and J are TRBV14 and TRBJ2-1; 11 positions agree with TRBD2. V gave up 6 bases and J gave up 13 bases; unmatched junction bases: 11. The CDR3 extends over 14 amino acids. Germline V CDR1 and CDR2: SGHDN, FVKESK. The CDR3 spells CASSKKGTSGIQFF. CDR3 coding DNA: TGTGCCAGCAGTAAAAAAGGGACTAGCGGTATCCAGTTCTTC.

This chain links TRBV15 with TRBJ2-1; 9 bases map to TRBD2. In germline, CDR1 is LNHNV, CDR2 YYDKDF (reference sequence). This CDR3 has 14 residues. Losses at the gene ends were 8 bases for V and 9 bases for J; bases not matched to a gene: 11. CDR3 protein: CATSEVAGAREQFF. CDR3 coding DNA: TGTGCCACCTCTGAGGTAGCGGGAGCGCGTGAGCAGTTCTTC.

The chain uses TRBV23-1 and TRBJ2-3, with D hard to call. TRBV23-1 is reported as an ORF; its role is uncertain. The CDR3 loop spans 14 amino acids. V was pared by 9 bases and J by 1 base, with 14 bases between. This CDR3 reads CASRERGRTDTQYF. In DNA form, the CDR3 reads TGCGCCAGTCGCGAGAGAGGTCGCACAGATACGCAGTATTTT.